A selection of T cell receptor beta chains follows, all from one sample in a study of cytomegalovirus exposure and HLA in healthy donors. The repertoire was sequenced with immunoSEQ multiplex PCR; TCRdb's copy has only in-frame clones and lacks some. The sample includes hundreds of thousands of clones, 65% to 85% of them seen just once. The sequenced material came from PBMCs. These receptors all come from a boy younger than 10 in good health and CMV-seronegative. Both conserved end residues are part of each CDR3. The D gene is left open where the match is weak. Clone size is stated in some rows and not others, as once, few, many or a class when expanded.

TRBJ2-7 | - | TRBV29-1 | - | TGCAGCGTTAAGGACACACTCTACGAGCAGTACTTC | CSVKDTLYEQYF
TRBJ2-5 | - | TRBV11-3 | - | TGTGCCAGCAGCCGGGACTCACAAGAGACCCAGTACTTC | CASSRDSQETQYF
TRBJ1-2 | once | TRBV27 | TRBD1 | TGTGCCAGCAGTCCTTATCTACAGGGGAAGGGCAACTATGGCTACACCTTC | CASSPYLQGKGNYGYTF
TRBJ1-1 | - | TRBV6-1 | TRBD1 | TGTGCCAGCAGTGTACAGGGGGCAGAGGGGGCTTTCTTT | CASSVQGAEGAFF
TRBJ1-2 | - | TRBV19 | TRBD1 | TGTGCCAGCTCGGGACAGGAAGAAGCTAACTATGGCTACACCTTC | CASSGQEEANYGYTF
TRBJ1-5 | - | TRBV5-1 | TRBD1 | TGCGCCAGCAGCTTGGACTCCGGGACAGGGGGTGTAGATCAGCCCCAGCATTTT | CASSLDSGTGGVDQPQHF
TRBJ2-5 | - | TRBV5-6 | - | TGTGCCAGCAGTTCGGGGATCCAAGAGACCCAGTACTTC | CASSSGIQETQYF
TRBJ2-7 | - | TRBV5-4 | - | TGTGCCAGCAGCCCTGGTGGAGGGGGCGAGTCCTACGAGCAGTACTTC | CASSPGGGGESYEQYF
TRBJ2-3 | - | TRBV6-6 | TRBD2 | TGTGCCAGCAGTCGGTTAATAGCGGGGGGTTCCGCTACGCAGTATTTT | CASSRLIAGGSATQYF
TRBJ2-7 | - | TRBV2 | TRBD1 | TGTGCCAGCAGGAGAGACAGGGGTTCCTACGAGCAGTACTTC | CASRRDRGSYEQYF
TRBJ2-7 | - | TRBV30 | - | TGTGCCTGGATCCTACCTCGGACAGATTACTACGAGCAGTACTTC | CAWILPRTDYYEQYF
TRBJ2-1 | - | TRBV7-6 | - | TGTGCCAGCAGCTTAGAGGCGGTTACCTACAATGAGCAGTTCTTC | CASSLEAVTYNEQFF
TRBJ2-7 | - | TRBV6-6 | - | TGTGCCAGCAGTTTTCAGGGCACTACCTACGAGCAGTACTTC | CASSFQGTTYEQYF
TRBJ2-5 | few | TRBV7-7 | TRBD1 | TGTGCTAGCAGCTCCCGGACAGGGTCCAGGGAGACCCAGTACTTC | CASSSRTGSRETQYF
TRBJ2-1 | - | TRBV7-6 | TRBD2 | TGTGCCAGCAGACGATGGCCTAGCGGGGGTCCCTACCTATACAATGAGCAGTTCTTC | CASRRWPSGGPYLYNEQFF
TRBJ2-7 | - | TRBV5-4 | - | TGTGCCAGCGAACAGGGCTACGAGCAGTACTTC | CASEQGYEQYF
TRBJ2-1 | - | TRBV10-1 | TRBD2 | TGCGCCAGCAGTGAGAGTCCAGCGGGGGGCGAGGGGGGGGACAATGAGCAGTTCTTC | CASSESPAGGEGGDNEQFF
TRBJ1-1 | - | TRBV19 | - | TGTGCCAGTAGTAGCGCGGGGGCCACTGAAGCCTTCTTT | CASSSAGATEAFF
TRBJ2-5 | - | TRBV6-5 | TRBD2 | TGTGCCAGCAGTAAACTAGCGGGGGCCCAAGAGACCCAGTACTTC | CASSKLAGAQETQYF
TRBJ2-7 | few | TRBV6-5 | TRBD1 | TGTGCCAGCACCCCTAGGACAGGCTCCTACGAGCAGTACTTC | CASTPRTGSYEQYF
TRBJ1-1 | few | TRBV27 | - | TGTGCCAGCAGTTACGGGGACATCACTGAAGCTTTCTTT | CASSYGDITEAFF
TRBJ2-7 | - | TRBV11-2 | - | TGTGCCAGCAGCGCACGTAGCCTACGGGGAACCTACGAGCAGTACTTC | CASSARSLRGTYEQYF
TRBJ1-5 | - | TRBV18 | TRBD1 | TGTGCCAGCTCACCGGGGACAGGGGGCGCGAATCAGCCCCAGCATTTT | CASSPGTGGANQPQHF
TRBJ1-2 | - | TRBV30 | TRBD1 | TGTGCCTGGATTGGAGGACAGGGCGACTCCAGAACACATTTC | CAWIGGQGDSRTHF
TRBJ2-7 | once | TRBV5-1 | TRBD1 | TGCGCCAGCAGCTTGGCGGGGACAGGGAGACTCAACGAGCAGTACTTC | CASSLAGTGRLNEQYF
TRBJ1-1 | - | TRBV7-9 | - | TGTGCCAGCAGCTCAAACACTGAAGCTTTCTTT | CASSSNTEAFF
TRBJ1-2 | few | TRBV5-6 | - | TGTGCCAGCAGCGTCCGACAGGATGGCTACACCTTC | CASSVRQDGYTF
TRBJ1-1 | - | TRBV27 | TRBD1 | TGTGCCAGCAGATCGGTGGTGGGGACAGGATACATGAACACTGAAGCTTTCTTT | CASRSVVGTGYMNTEAFF
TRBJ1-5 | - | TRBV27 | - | TGTGCCAGCAGTTTAGCCGGGGATCAGCCCCAGCATTTT | CASSLAGDQPQHF
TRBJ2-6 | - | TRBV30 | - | TGTGCCTGGAGTTCCACAGCTATCCCCCTTTCTGGGGCCAACGTCCTGACTTTC | CAWSSTAIPLSGANVLTF
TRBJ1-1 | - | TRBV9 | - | TGTGCCAGCAGCGAATCGGGAACCATGAACACTGAAGCTTTCTTT | CASSESGTMNTEAFF
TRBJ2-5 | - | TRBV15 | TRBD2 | TGTGCCACCAGCAGACCCATAGCGGGACAAGAGACCCAGTACTTC | CATSRPIAGQETQYF
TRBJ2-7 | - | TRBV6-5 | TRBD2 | TGTGCCAGCAGCGCCGGGACTAGCGGGACCTACGAGCAGTACTTC | CASSAGTSGTYEQYF
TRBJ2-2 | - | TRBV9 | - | TGTGCCAGCAGCACCTCCTCCGGGACACTCACCGGGGAGCTGTTTTTT | CASSTSSGTLTGELFF
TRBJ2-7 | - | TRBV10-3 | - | TGTGCCATCGGGCCCAGCCGTTACGAGCAGTACTTC | CAIGPSRYEQYF
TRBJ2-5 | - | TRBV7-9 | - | TGTGCCAGCAGCCTAAGCGGTTTAGGGGAGACCCAGTACTTC | CASSLSGLGETQYF
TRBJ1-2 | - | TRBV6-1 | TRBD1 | TGTGCCAGCATAACAGGGGATGGCTACACCTTC | CASITGDGYTF
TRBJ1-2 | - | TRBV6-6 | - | TGTGCCAGCAGTTACTCGCGGCCCCCAACGCGGTATGGCTACACCTTC | CASSYSRPPTRYGYTF
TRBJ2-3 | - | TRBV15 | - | TGTGCCACCAGGGGAGCCCTAGGCACAGATACGCAGTATTTT | CATRGALGTDTQYF
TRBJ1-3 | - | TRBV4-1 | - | TGCGCCAGCAGCCAACCTAGGGAGGCTGGAAACACCATATATTTT | CASSQPREAGNTIYF